A single T cell receptor beta chain is shown here with its context. The sample is drawn from a study of blood T cell repertoires in COVID-19. With 3 bases removed from V and 8 bases from J, the gap between germline ends came to 13 bases. The germline V gene has CDR1 MGHDK and CDR2 SYGVNS. CDR3 length: 13 amino acids. Assay used: immunoSEQ multiplex PCR; TCRdb lists only in-frame clones, some missing. The sample lists roughly 140,000 clones, around 89% occurring once. V and J are TRBV25-1 and TRBJ1-2; tentatively, D is TRBD1 (6 bases). Sequenced sample: PBMCs or T cells enriched from blood (not recorded which). This TCR came from a woman aged 30 to 39 with acute COVID-19. CDR3 coding DNA: TGTGCCAGCAGTGAGACAGGAGGCTGGGGCTACACCTTC. It is translated as CASSETGGWGYTF.